The 8 T cell receptor beta chains given below trace back to one sample, sequenced in a study of blood T cell repertoires in COVID-19. The table came from immunoSEQ multiplex PCR; TCRdb's copy has only in-frame clones and leaves some out. This sample has 140,000 to 150,000 clones, with 60% to 85% found just once. What was sequenced was peripheral blood. The receptors were sampled from a woman aged 55-69 years with acute or convalescent COVID-19.

The chain combines TRBV4-1 with TRBJ2-2; weak D call: TRBD1 (5 bases). Germline loops: CDR1 MGHRA, CDR2 YSYEKL. There are 16 residues in the CDR3. V dropped 4 bases and J dropped 1 base, with 13 bases sitting between them. The CDR3 coding sequence is TGCGCCAGCAGCCCCAGACAGTCCTTGAACACCGGGGAGCTGTTTTTT. Translating it yields CASSPRQSLNTGELFF.

For this clone: One end of the junction is discordant with germline, which a read error may explain. The chain recombines TRBV6-5 with TRBJ2-7; 7 bases match TRBD2. Germline CDR1 MNHEY, CDR2 SVGAGI. The CDR3 covers 11 residues. The CDR3 loop reads CASSLLGLGTF. DNA of the CDR3: TGTGCCAGCAGCCTACTTGGACTAGGGACCTTC.

V gene TRBV5-4 combines with J gene TRBJ2-7; a possible D gene is TRBD2 (7 bases). The CDR3 sequence is 15 residues long. Trimming cost V 1 base and J 3 bases, with 14 bases left between them. CDR1 and CDR2 from the germline V gene are SGHNT and YYREEE (reference sequence). The CDR3 nucleotides are TGTGCCAGCAGCTTGCAAGGGGGGGGGAACTACGAGCAGTACTTC. Amino acids: CASSLQGGGNYEQYF.

The chain uses TRBV27 and TRBJ2-3; D unclear. Per germline, CDR1 MNHEY and CDR2 SMNVEV (reference sequence). Trimming pared 3 bases from V and 1 base from J, leaving 5 bases between. The CDR3 consists of 13 residues. DNA of the CDR3: TGTGCCAGCAGTTTGGCCGGCACAGATACGCAGTATTTT. It yields the protein CASSLAGTDTQYF.

V and J are TRBV30 and TRBJ2-7; 9 bases are a match to TRBD2. Unmatched junction bases numbered 5, after V lost 8 bases and J lost 3 bases. Germline V gene data show CDR1 as GTSNPN and CDR2 as SVGIG (reference sequence). This CDR3 is 12 amino acids long. The CDR3 nucleotides are TGTGCCCTAGCGGGACGAAACTACGAGCAGTACTTC. Translating it yields CALAGRNYEQYF.

V and J are TRBV2 and TRBJ2-1; 12 bases fit TRBD2. The CDR3 consists of 15 residues. From germline, CDR1 is SNHLY and CDR2 FYNNEI. Trimming removed 5 bases from V and 5 bases from J; junction bases left unmatched: 4. For the CDR3, the DNA is TGTGCCAGCAGTCCGACTAGCGGGGGAAACAATGAGCAGTTCTTC. It specifies CASSPTSGGNNEQFF. Together with reference TRBV2 and TRBJ2-1, the CDR3 gives the full variable domain: EPEVTQTPSHQVTQMGQEVILRCVPISNHLYFYWYRQILGQKVEFLVSFYNNEISEKSEIFDDQFSVERPDGSNFTLKIRSTKLEDSAMYFCASSPTSGGNNEQFFGPGTRLTVL.

The chain couples TRBV24-1 to TRBJ2-1; TRBD2 agrees at 11 bases. The CDR3 runs to 15 residues. In germline, CDR1 is KGHDR, CDR2 SFDVKD. Trimming took 5 bases from V and 8 from J; bases not matched to a gene: 7. For the CDR3, the DNA is TGTGCCACCAGTGGTCGTAGCGGGAGGGCCCATGAGCAGTTCTTC. Translation: CATSGRSGRAHEQFF.

The chain employs TRBV4-1 and TRBJ2-7; D is possibly TRBD1 (5 bases). This CDR3 contains 14 residues. V was pared by 4 bases and J by 3 bases, with 13 bases between. The germline V gene encodes CDR1 MGHRA and CDR2 YSYEKL. DNA of the CDR3: TGCGCCAGCAGCCTCCGACAGATATACTACGAGCAGTACTTC. Residues: CASSLRQIYYEQYF.